One sample yielded the 7 T cell receptor beta chains listed below, sequenced in a study of blood T cell repertoires in COVID-19. Repertoires were generated with immunoSEQ multiplex PCR, while TCRdb's copy carries only in-frame clones and drops some. Among 650,000 to 800,000 clones listed, around 90% were seen once. Sequencing used peripheral blood. Every receptor here comes from a woman aged 18-29 years with acute or convalescent COVID-19.

This clone appeared a few times. This chain uses TRBV3-1 (or the pseudogene TRBV3-2) with TRBJ2-1; D may be TRBD2 (7 bases). This CDR3 region has 15 residues. Per the germline V gene, CDR1 is LGHDT and CDR2 is YNNKEL (reference sequence). The V end was cut by 4 bases, the J end by 4 bases, with 14 bases between. CDR3 amino acids: CASSLFGGPYNEQFF. CDR3 DNA sequence: TGTGCCAGCAGCCTTTTCGGGGGGCCGTACAATGAGCAGTTCTTC.

This clone occurred once. The rearrangement links TRBV2 to TRBJ1-4, with a tentative D call TRBD1 (5 bases). This CDR3 region has 14 residues. Germline lookup yields CDR1 SNHLY and CDR2 FYNNEI. Deletions cut 5 bases from V and 3 bases from J, with 10 bases between. The CDR3 DNA is TGTGCCAGCAGTCCAGGGATCGCTAATGAAAAACTGTTTTTT. It codes for CASSPGIANEKLFF. The full variable domain, rest sourced from reference TRBV2 and TRBJ1-4, is EPEVTQTPSHQVTQMGQEVILRCVPISNHLYFYWYRQILGQKVEFLVSFYNNEISEKSEIFDDQFSVERPDGSNFTLKIRSTKLEDSAMYFCASSPGIANEKLFFGSGTQLSVL.

The rearrangement joins TRBV15 to TRBJ1-2, with 7 nucleotides matching TRBD1. The trim removed 0 bases at V and 5 bases at J, leaving 9 bases unmatched. CDR1 and CDR2 (germline): LNHNV, YYDKDF (reference sequence). The CDR3 totals 16 residues. CDR3 sequence: CATSRDRQGVRYGYTF. CDR3 coding DNA: TGTGCCACCAGCAGAGACCGGCAGGGGGTCAGGTATGGCTACACCTTC. The full variable domain, in which reference TRBV15 and TRBJ1-2 provide the parts outside the CDR3, is DAMVIQNPRYQVTQFGKPVTLSCSQTLNHNVMYWYQQKSSQAPKLLFHYYDKDFNNEADTPDNFQSRRPNTSFCFLDIRSPGLGDTAMYLCATSRDRQGVRYGYTFGSGTRLTVV.

This sequence joins TRBV15 and TRBJ1-5, with 8 bases lining up with TRBD1. The CDR3 loop spans 15 amino acids. Germline V gene data show CDR1 as LNHNV and CDR2 as YYDKDF (reference sequence). V was pared by 2 bases and J by 2 bases, with 2 bases of the junction left unmatched. The DNA of the CDR3 is TGTGCCACCAGCAGACAGGGGGCACGCAATCAGCCCCAGCATTTT. Protein: CATSRQGARNQPQHF.

Only one count was recorded for this clone. This rearrangement joins TRBV6-5 to TRBJ1-6; D ambiguous. Trimming removed 8 bases at V and 5 bases at J, with 10 bases between. CDR3 length: 13 residues. Germline values: CDR1 MNHEY, CDR2 SVGAGI. CDR3: CASWYSNNSPLHF. The DNA for the CDR3 is TGTGCCAGCTGGTACAGCAATAATTCACCCCTCCACTTT.

V gene TRBV7-2 combines with J gene TRBJ2-3; 9 nucleotides agree with TRBD2. This CDR3 is built from 15 residues. Germline CDR1 reads SGHTA; CDR2 reads FQGNSA. Unmatched junction bases numbered 6, after V lost 6 bases and J lost 2 bases. DNA of the CDR3: TGTGCCAGCAGTCAAGGCGGGGGGGACACAGATACGCAGTATTTT. Encoded protein: CASSQGGGDTDTQYF.

The chain carries TRBV11-3 and TRBJ1-6; tentative D call: TRBD1 (5 bases). Trimming removed 0 bases from V and 7 bases from J, with 10 bases in between. The CDR3 covers 15 residues. Looked up from germline, CDR1 is SGHNT and CDR2 is YENEEA. The DNA of the CDR3 is TGTGCCAGCAGCTTAGACGGGGGACGGAATTCACCCCTCCACTTT. Translation: CASSLDGGRNSPLHF.